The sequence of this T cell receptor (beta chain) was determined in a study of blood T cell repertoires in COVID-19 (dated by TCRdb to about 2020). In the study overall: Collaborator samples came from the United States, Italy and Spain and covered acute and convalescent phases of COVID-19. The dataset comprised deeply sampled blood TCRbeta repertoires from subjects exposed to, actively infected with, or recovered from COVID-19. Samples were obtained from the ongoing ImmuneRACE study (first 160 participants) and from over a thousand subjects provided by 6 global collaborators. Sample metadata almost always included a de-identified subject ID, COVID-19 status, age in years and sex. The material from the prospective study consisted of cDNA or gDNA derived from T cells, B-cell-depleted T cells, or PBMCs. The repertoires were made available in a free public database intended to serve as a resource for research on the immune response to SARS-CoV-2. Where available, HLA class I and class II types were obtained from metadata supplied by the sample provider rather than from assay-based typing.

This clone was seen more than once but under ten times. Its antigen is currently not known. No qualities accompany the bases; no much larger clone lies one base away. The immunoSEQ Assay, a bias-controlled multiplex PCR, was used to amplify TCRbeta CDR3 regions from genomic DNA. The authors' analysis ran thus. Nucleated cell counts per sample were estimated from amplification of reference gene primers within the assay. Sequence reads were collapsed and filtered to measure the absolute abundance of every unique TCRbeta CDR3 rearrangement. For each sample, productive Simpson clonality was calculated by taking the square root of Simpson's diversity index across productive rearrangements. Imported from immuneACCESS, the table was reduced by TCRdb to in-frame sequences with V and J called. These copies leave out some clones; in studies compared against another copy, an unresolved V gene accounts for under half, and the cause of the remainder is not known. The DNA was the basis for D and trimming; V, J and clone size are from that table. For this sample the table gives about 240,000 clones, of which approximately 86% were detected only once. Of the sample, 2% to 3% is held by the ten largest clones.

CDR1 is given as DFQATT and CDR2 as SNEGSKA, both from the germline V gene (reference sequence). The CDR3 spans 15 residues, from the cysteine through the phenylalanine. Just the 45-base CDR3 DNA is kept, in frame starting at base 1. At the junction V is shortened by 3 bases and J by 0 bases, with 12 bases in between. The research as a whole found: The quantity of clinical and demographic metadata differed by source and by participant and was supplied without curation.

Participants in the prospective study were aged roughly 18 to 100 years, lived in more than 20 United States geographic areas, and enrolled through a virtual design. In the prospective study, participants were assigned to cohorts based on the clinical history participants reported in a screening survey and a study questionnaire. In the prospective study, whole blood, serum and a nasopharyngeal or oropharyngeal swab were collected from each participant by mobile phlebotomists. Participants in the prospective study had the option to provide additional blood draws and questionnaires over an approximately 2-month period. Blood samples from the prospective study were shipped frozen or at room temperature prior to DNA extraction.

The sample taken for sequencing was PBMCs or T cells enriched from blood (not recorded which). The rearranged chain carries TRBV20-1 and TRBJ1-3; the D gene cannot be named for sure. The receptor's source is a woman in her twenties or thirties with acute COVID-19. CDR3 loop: CSASPRRSSGNTIYF. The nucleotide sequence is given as TGCAGTGCTAGTCCCAGGAGGAGCTCTGGAAACACCATATATTTT.